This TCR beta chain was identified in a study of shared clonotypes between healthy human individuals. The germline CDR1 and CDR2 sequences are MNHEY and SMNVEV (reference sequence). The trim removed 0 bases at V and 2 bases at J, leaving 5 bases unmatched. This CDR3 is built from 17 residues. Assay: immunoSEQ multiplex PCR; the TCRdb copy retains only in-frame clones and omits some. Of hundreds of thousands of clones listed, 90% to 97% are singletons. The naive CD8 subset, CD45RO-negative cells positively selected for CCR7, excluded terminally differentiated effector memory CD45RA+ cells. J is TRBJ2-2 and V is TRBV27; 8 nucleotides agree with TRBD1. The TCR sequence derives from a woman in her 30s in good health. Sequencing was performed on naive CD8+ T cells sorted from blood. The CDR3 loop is CASSLSISGGNTGELFF. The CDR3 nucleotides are TGTGCCAGCAGTTTATCGATATCAGGGGGCAACACCGGGGAGCTGTTTTTT.